These 4 T cell receptor beta chains share one sample of origin, sequenced in a study of early T cells in non-severe SARS-CoV-2 infection (dated by TCRdb to the early 2020s). The library was prepared using 5' RACE. Sequenced using a NextSeq 500. The public reads were reanalyzed by TCRdb: fastp trimming at Q25, MiXCR alignment, in-frame beta chains only. Here each entry gathers all rows of one CDR3 protein and keeps the most common genes and DNA. A total of about 77,000 distinct CDR3 sequences appear in this sample, 5% of them only once. The ten largest clones represent under 7.5% of the sample. Sample: whole blood, taken at baseline. These receptors came from an adult who was a healthcare worker with PCR-confirmed SARS-CoV-2 infection or an uninfected control (not recorded which).

This clonotype was detected many times. The chain employs TRBV7-9 and TRBJ1-1; maybe TRBD1 (6 bases). Deletions cut 5 bases from V and 0 bases from J, with 13 bases between. CDR3 size: 15 residues. Germline V gene lookup returns CDR1 SEHNR and CDR2 FQNEAQ (reference sequence). CDR3: CASSPRRGMNTEAFF. The CDR3 DNA reads TGTGCCAGCAGCCCGCGTAGGGGGATGAACACTGAAGCTTTCTTT.

This clonotype showed up many times. CDR3 loop: CSGRTVKNIQYF. CDR3 sequence (DNA): TGCAGCGGCCGGACTGTCAAAAACATTCAGTACTTC. V gene TRBV29-1 combines with J gene TRBJ2-4; D perhaps matches TRBD2 (5 bases). The V end was cut by 7 bases, the J end by 3 bases, with 10 bases between. This CDR3 is 12 amino acids long. Germline values: CDR1 SQVTM, CDR2 ANQGSEA.

In its sample, this clonotype was seen many times. The rearrangement links TRBV27 to TRBJ2-1; TRBD2 aligns across 10 bases. Looked up from germline, CDR1 is MNHEY and CDR2 is SMNVEV (reference sequence). The CDR3 length is 16 residues. The V gene end was trimmed by 5 bases and the J gene end by 4 bases; junction bases not matched to a gene: 8. In DNA form, the CDR3 reads TGTGCCAGCAGTGGCATAGCGGGAGGCCCATACAATGAGCAGTTCTTC. Its translation is CASSGIAGGPYNEQFF.

This clonotype was counted at least ten times. The V call is TRBV12-3 or TRBV12-4, the J call TRBJ2-7; D is tentatively TRBD1 or TRBD2 (5 bases each). The CDR3 extends over 11 amino acids. Trimming took off 6 bases at V and 6 bases at J, with 9 bases between the two ends. CDR3 sequence reads: CASSRGVEQYF. As DNA, the CDR3 is TGTGCCAGCAGCCGAGGGGTCGAGCAGTACTTC.